The clone carrying this T cell receptor (beta chain) was observed a few times. The antigen remains unidentified. This entry belongs to a study of T-cell reconstitution after alpha-beta-depleted transplantation in children. General observations from the study: Fresh T-cell production supplied most of the T-cell counts and diversity seen one year after transplant. From surviving recipient T cells and thymic progenitors came the high day-60 TCRbeta diversity observed in some patients. In patients about two months after transplant, alpha-beta T cells reportedly arose from several hundred expanded graft clones.

The CDR3 spans 14 residues. CDR1 and CDR2 from the germline V gene are SQVTM and ANQGSEA. V was cut by 4 bases and J by 4 bases, with 15 bases left in between. The TCRbeta library was prepared with unique molecular identifiers. TCRdb re-analysed the PCR reads in MiXCR, keeping a single row per CDR3 protein. There are about a million distinct CDR3 sequences in the sample; 25% to 35% occur only once, and over 25% lies in the top ten. The chain uses TRBV29-1 and TRBJ2-3; D is uncertain. The receptor was derived from a boy under two years old who had a stem cell transplant for SCID, so the T cells may come from the graft donor. The sequencing here drew on PBMCs, mostly from graft donor cells, taken 360 days after TCRalphabeta/CD19-depleted stem cell transplant. This CDR3 is CSVVENSASDTQYF. As DNA, the CDR3 is TGCAGCGTTGTAGAGAACTCAGCATCAGATACGCAGTATTTT.